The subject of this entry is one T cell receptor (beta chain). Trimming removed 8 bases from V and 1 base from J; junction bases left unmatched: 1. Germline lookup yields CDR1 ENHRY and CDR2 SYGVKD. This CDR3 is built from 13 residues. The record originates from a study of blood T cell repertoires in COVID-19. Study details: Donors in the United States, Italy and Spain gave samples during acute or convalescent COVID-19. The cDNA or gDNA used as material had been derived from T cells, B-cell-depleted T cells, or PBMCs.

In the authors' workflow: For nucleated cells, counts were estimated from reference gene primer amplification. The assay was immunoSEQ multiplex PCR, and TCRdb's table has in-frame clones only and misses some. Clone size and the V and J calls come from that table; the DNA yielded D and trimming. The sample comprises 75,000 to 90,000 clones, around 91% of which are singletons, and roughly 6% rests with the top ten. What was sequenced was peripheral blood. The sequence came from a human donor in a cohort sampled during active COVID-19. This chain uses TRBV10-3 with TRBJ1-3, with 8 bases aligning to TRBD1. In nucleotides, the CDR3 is TGTGCCATCCGGACAGGGTCTGGAAACACCATATATTTT. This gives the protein CAIRTGSGNTIYF.